This TCR beta chain was documented in a study of cytomegalovirus exposure and HLA in healthy donors. The PCR was carried out with 60 Vbeta primers and 13 Jbeta primers. TCRdb's copy holds only in-frame clones and misses some; the assay was immunoSEQ multiplex PCR. The profile shows about 120,000 clones, nearly 75% of them singletons. From germline, CDR1 is MDHEN and CDR2 SYDVKM. V lost 7 bases and J lost 14, with 21 bases in between. This CDR3 has 14 amino acids. This chain links TRBV28 with TRBJ1-6; a possible D gene is TRBD1 (5 bases). The sequenced material came from PBMCs. The TCR was taken from a man aged 30 to 45 in good health and CMV-seropositive. CDR3 residues: CASTGGTGGRTLHF. CDR3 sequence (DNA): TGTGCCAGCACCGGGGGGACGGGCGGCAGAACCCTCCACTTT.